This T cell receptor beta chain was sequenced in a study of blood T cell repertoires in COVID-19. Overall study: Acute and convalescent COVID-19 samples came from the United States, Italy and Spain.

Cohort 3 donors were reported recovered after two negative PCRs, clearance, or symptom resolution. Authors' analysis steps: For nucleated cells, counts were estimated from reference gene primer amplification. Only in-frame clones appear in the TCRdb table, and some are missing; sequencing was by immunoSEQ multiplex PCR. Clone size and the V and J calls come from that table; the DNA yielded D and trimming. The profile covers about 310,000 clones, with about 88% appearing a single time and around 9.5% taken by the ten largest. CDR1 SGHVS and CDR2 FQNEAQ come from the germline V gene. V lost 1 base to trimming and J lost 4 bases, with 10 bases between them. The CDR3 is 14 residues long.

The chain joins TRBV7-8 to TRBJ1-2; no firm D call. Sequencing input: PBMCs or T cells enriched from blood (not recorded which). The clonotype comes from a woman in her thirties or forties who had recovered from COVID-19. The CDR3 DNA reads TGTGCCAGCAGCTTAGGTACGGTCGGCTATGGCTACACCTTC. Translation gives CASSLGTVGYGYTF.